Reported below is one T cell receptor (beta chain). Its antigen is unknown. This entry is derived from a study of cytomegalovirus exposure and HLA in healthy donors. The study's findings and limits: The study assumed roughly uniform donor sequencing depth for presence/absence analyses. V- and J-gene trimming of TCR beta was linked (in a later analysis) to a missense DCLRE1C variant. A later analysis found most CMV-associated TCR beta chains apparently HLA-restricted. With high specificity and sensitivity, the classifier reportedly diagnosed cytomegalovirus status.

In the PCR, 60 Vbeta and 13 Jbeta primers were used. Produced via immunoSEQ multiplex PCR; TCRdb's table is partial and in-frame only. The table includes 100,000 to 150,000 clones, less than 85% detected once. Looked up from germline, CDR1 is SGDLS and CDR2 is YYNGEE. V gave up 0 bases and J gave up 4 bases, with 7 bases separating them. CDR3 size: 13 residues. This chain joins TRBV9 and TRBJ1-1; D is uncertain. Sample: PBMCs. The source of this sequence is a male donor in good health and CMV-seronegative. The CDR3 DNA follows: TGTGCCAGCAGCGTAGCTGAGGGCACTGAAGCTTTCTTT. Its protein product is CASSVAEGTEAFF.